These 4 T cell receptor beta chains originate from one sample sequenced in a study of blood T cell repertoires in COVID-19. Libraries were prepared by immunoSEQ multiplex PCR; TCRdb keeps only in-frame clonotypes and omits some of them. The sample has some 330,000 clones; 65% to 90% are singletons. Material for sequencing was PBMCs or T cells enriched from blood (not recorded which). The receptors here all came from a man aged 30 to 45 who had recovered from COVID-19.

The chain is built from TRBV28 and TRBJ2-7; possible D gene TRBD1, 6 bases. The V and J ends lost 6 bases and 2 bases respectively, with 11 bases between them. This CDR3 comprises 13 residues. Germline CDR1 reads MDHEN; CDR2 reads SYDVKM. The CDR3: CASSFGTTYEQYF. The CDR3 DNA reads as TGTGCCAGCAGCTTCGGGACAACCTACGAGCAGTACTTC.

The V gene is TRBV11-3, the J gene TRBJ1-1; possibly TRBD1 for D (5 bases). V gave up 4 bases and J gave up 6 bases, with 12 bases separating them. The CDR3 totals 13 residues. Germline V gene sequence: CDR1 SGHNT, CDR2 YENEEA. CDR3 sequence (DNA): TGTGCCAGCAGCTCGTCGACAGAGTCTGAAGCTTTCTTT. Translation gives CASSSSTESEAFF.

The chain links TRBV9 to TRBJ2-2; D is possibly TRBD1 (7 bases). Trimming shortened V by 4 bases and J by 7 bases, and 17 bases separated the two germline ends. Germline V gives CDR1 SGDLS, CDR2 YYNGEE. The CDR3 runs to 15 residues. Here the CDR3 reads CASSLRGDVGGELFF. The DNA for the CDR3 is TGTGCCAGCAGCCTCAGGGGGGATGTAGGCGGGGAGCTGTTTTTT.

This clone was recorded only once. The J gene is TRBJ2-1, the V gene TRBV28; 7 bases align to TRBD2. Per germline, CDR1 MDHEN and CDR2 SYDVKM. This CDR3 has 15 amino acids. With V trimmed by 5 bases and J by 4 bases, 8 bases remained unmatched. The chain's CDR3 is CASSTLGLPYNEQFF. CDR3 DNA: TGTGCCAGCAGTACCTTGGGACTACCATACAATGAGCAGTTCTTC.